Here is one TCR beta chain with its context. The sample originates from a study of blood T cells in healthy people across ages. The germline V and J ends were trimmed by 5 bases and 3 bases, with 10 bases remaining between them. Germline assignment: CDR1 DFQATT and CDR2 SNEGSKA (reference sequence). The CDR3 consists of 13 residues. It was with a sample-barcoded 5' primer and a J-beta primer mix that a second PCR of roughly 7 to 12 cycles was run. Every cDNA molecule carried a tag from a template-switch adaptor bearing 12 random nucleotides. Per sample, CDR3-containing paired-end reads numbered at least 3 million. TCRdb itself ran the 5' RACE reads through MiXCR, one entry per CDR3 protein. The repertoire consists of more than 1,000,000 distinct CDR3 sequences, with 20% to 25% occurring once and the leading ten covering 0.65% to 0.95%. The data were also submitted as part of a second study, on T cells of mothers and their children. That publication notes: Persisting microchimeric T cell clones went undetected.

The receptor was derived from a girl aged 2 to 10 in good health. The chain uses TRBV20-1 and TRBJ2-2; a weak D match, TRBD2 (6 bases). The material sequenced was blood. The CDR3 loop is CSACWGDTGELFF. The CDR3 DNA reads TGCAGTGCTTGCTGGGGGGACACCGGGGAGCTGTTTTTT.